This TCR beta chain was obtained from a study of beta chain features in type 1 diabetes (dated by TCRdb to 2017 to 2018). With regard to the full study: No differences in mean age, gender distribution, total cell number or subset yield were found between patients and healthy donors. Across all samples, almost 110 million sorted cells were examined, and cell number per subset correlated strongly with RNA yield. The study compared the TCRB repertoires of sorted circulating CD4+ T cell subsets in recently diagnosed type 1 diabetes patients with those in matched healthy donors. Naive and central memory subsets were obtained from all 30 or so donors, but regulatory and stem cell-like memory subsets were isolated from only 8 patients and roughly eight healthy donors. The paper's findings and limits, for the study overall: Patients with type 1 diabetes made fewer insertions and deleted more nucleotides at VDJ recombination sites, implying thymic rearrangement abnormalities. Naive, central memory and regulatory TCRB repertoires appeared to be more similar among patients than among healthy donors. A moderate but significant shortening of TCRB CDR3 length was observed in type 1 diabetes patients in all four CD4+ subsets. Only small numbers of individuals were included in the HLA sub-analyses, which left unresolved whether HLA type had any influence on TCRB rearrangement. Shorter templates might be favored by PCR, yet because patient and control samples were amplified and corrected together, any such skew would affect both groups equally. Because cDNA rather than genomic DNA was sequenced, highly expressing activated cells could have been over-represented, although no difference in activation and CD3 levels was found between groups.

From each donor, a single peripheral blood sample of approximately 0.11 L on average was drawn into heparinised tubes. Using a panel that included CD45RO, CCR7, CD25, CD127, CD95 and CD27, naive, central memory, regulatory and stem cell-like memory CD4+ T cells were sorted on a BD FACSAria II. A purity above 95% was achieved for all sorted populations. PBMCs were separated immediately by Lymphoprep density gradient centrifugation and were stained directly, without being cultured. So that batch effects would be minimized, each experiment stained and sorted samples in pairs, pairing one healthy donor with one patient. This clone occurred a few times. This receptor's antigen is unknown. Base qualities are not at hand, and no much larger clone is one base apart. The entire amount of isolated RNA was reverse transcribed using the High Capacity cDNA Reverse Transcription Kit, so the sequenced TCRB transcripts were expressed ones. Naive, central memory and regulatory T cell samples underwent deep immunoSEQ sequencing, averaging about 3.57 million total reads per sample. After sorted cells were lysed in RLT buffer, RNA was extracted with DNase-treated RNeasy Micro or Mini kits, with the choice depending on cell number. To prevent cross-contamination, every cell subset was processed on its own, while patient and healthy donor samples were processed together. The immunoSEQ multiplex PCR was used to amplify TCRB sequences from cDNA, yielding 87-bp fragments that span the CDR3 region. The amplicons were sequenced using the Illumina HiSeq platform. Processing in the source paper ran as follows. PCR bias was corrected computationally using synthetic template baselines, and reads within Hamming distance 2 were collapsed, with unmergeable singletons discarded. Reads were aligned against IMGT to assign V, D and J genes, CDR3 length and insertions or deletions at six rearrangement sites. Within each subset, clonotype counts were normalized to sorted cell number, and only after that were true diversity and Gini coefficients computed with the tcR R package. Repertoire sharing was quantified using the overlap coefficient calculated on TCRB nucleotide sequences. Out-of-frame TCRB sequences from naive cells were analyzed to stand in for the pre-selection repertoire. TCRdb stores this immuneACCESS table with in-frame sequences only. Part of the clones is absent; in the studies checked, under half of the shortfall reflects unresolved V genes, and no reason is known for the rest. The V and J calls and clone size were taken over from that table, and D and trimming were inferred from the DNA. The sample table shows 250,000 or so clones, and about a fifth are seen once. The ten top clones hold about 0.028% of the sample.

From the cysteine up to the phenylalanine, the CDR3 has a length of 18 residues. Only the CDR3 part of the read is kept: 54 bases, read in frame from the first base. V is clipped by 0 bases and J by 3 bases, and the sequence between their germline boundaries is 21 bases long. Per the germline V gene, SGDLS is the CDR1 and YYNGEE is the CDR2. The receptor was derived from a woman aged 40 to 50 with type 1 diabetes. The receptor chain draws on TRBV9 and TRBJ2-5; a confident D gene designation cannot be given. Material: naive CD4+ T cells from blood. Explained via the paper, the cell subset or site label denotes: true naive CD4+ T cells. The CDR3 region reads CASSVEAAATDLKETQYF. The DNA reads as follows: TGTGCCAGCAGCGTAGAGGCAGCTGCTACAGATCTAAAAGAGACCCAGTACTTC.